Presented here are 10 T cell receptor beta chains from one specimen sequenced in a study of radiotherapy plus CTLA-4 blockade in lung cancer. The table came from immunoSEQ multiplex PCR; TCRdb's copy has only in-frame clones and leaves some out. The sample holds some 94,000 clones, about four fifths seen once. The input for sequencing was peripheral blood, taken from a patient treated with radiotherapy plus ipilimumab. The receptors were sampled from a human donor with non-small cell lung cancer that progressed on radiotherapy plus ipilimumab.

V usage is TRBV7-9 and J usage is TRBJ2-5, with D possibly matching TRBD1 (5 bases). The CDR3 extends over 14 amino acids. Germline values: CDR1 SEHNR, CDR2 FQNEAQ (reference sequence). Trimming took 5 bases from V and 1 from J, leaving 11 bases between them. CDR3 nucleotide sequence: TGTGCCAGCAGCGACGACAGCTTCCAAGAGACCCAGTACTTC. Amino acids: CASSDDSFQETQYF.

The gene calls are TRBV6-5 and TRBJ1-2; D is unclear. The germline gives CDR1 MNHEY, CDR2 SVGAGI. V was cut by 7 bases and J by 7 bases, with 13 bases left in between. This CDR3 is 12 amino acids long. The CDR3, as DNA: TGTGCCAGCAAAATCCAAACCGGTGGCTACACCTTC. It is translated as CASKIQTGGYTF.

V usage is TRBV7-8 and J usage is TRBJ2-2; the D is unclear. The CDR3 is made up of 15 amino acids. Germline assignment: CDR1 SGHVS and CDR2 FQNEAQ. Trimming took off 5 bases at V and 7 bases at J, with 17 bases between the two ends. The CDR3 sequence is CASSTNTRWSGELFF. In DNA, the CDR3 is TGTGCCAGCAGCACCAATACCAGGTGGAGCGGGGAGCTGTTTTTT.

This clone was seen only once. The genes are TRBV29-1 and TRBJ2-6; D possibly corresponds to TRBD2 (6 bases). In germline, CDR1 is SQVTM, CDR2 ANQGSEA. This CDR3 spans 16 amino acids. The germline V and J ends were trimmed by 3 bases and 0 bases, with 12 bases remaining between them. CDR3 sequence: CSVDLSGDSGANVLTF. In DNA, the CDR3 is TGCAGCGTTGATTTATCGGGGGACTCTGGGGCCAACGTCCTGACTTTC.

The chain has TRBV6-1 and TRBJ2-2, with D perhaps assigned TRBD1 or TRBD2 (5 bases each). Germline loops: CDR1 MNHNS, CDR2 SASEGT. There are 17 residues in the CDR3. The V end was cut by 4 bases, the J end by 5 bases, with 20 bases between. In nucleotides, the CDR3 is TGTGCCAGCAGTGGAGAGGGGATGGGGTCTGGGACCGGGGAGCTGTTTTTT. Amino acid sequence: CASSGEGMGSGTGELFF.

The genes are TRBV4-2 and TRBJ1-5; 7 nucleotides match TRBD1. Trimming took 4 bases from V and 3 from J; bases not matched to a gene: 6. CDR1 and CDR2 (germline): LGHNA, YNFKEQ. CDR3 length: 15 amino acids. The CDR3 sequence: CASSRQTGNNQPQHF. CDR3 DNA sequence: TGTGCCAGCAGCCGGCAGACAGGGAACAATCAGCCCCAGCATTTT.

This rearrangement joins TRBV27 to TRBJ1-2; maybe TRBD1 (6 bases). The germline gives CDR1 MNHEY, CDR2 SMNVEV (reference sequence). The CDR3 has 14 residues. V shed 4 bases and J shed 7 bases, with 16 bases lying between them. CDR3 bases: TGTGCCAGCAGTTCCCAGGGGAGCAATTCTGGCTACACCTTC. Translation gives CASSSQGSNSGYTF.

The genes are TRBV4-2 and TRBJ2-1, with 7 bases that match TRBD2. The V and J ends lost 0 bases and 2 bases, in that order; junction bases with no gene match: 4. The CDR3 loop spans 16 amino acids. Germline CDR1 LGHNA, CDR2 YNFKEQ. CDR3 residues: CASSQDRLAAYNEQFF. DNA for the CDR3: TGTGCCAGCAGCCAAGATAGGCTAGCGGCCTACAATGAGCAGTTCTTC.

This chain links TRBV28 with TRBJ1-4; D is possibly TRBD1 (6 bases). V was trimmed by 5 bases and J by 7 bases, leaving 14 bases between them. CDR1 is MDHEN, CDR2 SYDVKM, per germline. The CDR3 covers 14 residues. In DNA, the CDR3 is TGTGCCAGCAGTCAAGGGGGTATGGGTGAAAAACTGTTTTTT. It specifies CASSQGGMGEKLFF.

The rearrangement links TRBV14 to TRBJ2-7; a possible D gene is TRBD1 (5 bases). Germline loops: CDR1 SGHDN, CDR2 FVKESK. The CDR3 extends over 13 amino acids. The ends were cut back, 3 bases at V and 6 bases at J, with 12 bases in the middle. This chain's CDR3 is CASSQITGREQYV. The CDR3 DNA is TGTGCCAGCAGCCAGATTACAGGACGCGAGCAGTACGTC.